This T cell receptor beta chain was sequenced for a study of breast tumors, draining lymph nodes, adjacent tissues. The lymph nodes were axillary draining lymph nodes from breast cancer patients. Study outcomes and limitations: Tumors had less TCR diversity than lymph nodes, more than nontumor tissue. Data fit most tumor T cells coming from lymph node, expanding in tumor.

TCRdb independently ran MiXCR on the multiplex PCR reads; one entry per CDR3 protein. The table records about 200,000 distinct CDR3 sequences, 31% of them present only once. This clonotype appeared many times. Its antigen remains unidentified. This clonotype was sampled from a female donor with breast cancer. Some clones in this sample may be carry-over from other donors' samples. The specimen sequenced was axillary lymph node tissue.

CDR3 sequence: CASSHYNQGTSNNEKLFF. CDR3 sequence (DNA): TGTGCCAGCAGCCATTACAACCAGGGGACCTCAAATAATGAAAAACTGTTTTTT. This chain connects TRBV3-1 to TRBJ1-4, with D possibly TRBD1 on 6 matching bases. This CDR3 is 18 amino acids long. Germline-derived CDR1 and CDR2 are LGHDT and YNNKEL (reference sequence). Trimming removed 3 bases from V and 4 bases from J, with 21 bases in between. Using reference TRBV3-1 and TRBJ1-4 for the parts outside the CDR3, the full variable domain is DTAVSQTPKYLVTQMGNDKSIKCEQNLGHDTMYWYKQDSKKFLKIMFSYNNKELIINETVPNRFSPKSPDKAHLNLHINSLELGDSAVYFCASSHYNQGTSNNEKLFFGSGTQLSVL.